Following are 26 T cell receptor beta chains from one sample sequenced in a study of OX40 agonist ivuxolimab in advanced cancers. TCRdb's table, derived via immunoSEQ multiplex PCR, lists solely in-frame clones and lacks some. The data hold roughly 72,000 clones, with 89% observed a single time. This sample comprised CD4+ or CD8+ T cells sorted from blood, obtained in a trial of the OX40 agonist ivuxolimab. Source of these receptors: an adult with an advanced solid tumor such as melanoma, head and neck, liver or kidney cancer.

The chain employs TRBV7-2 and TRBJ1-1; maybe TRBD1 (5 bases). Per germline, CDR1 SGHTA and CDR2 FQGNSA. The CDR3 totals 13 residues. V was cut by 6 bases and J by 3 bases, with 11 bases left in between. DNA of the CDR3: TGTGCCAGCAGGCTCCAAGGGGACACTGAAGCTTTCTTT. It encodes CASRLQGDTEAFF.

The chain recombines TRBV5-6 with TRBJ1-1, with a weak D call TRBD1 (5 bases). The CDR3 loop spans 17 amino acids. V lost 7 bases and J 5 bases, leaving 27 bases between the germline ends. Looked up from germline, CDR1 is SGHDT and CDR2 is YYEEEE. In nucleotides, the CDR3 is TGTGCCAGCTTCCGCCAGCGGTTCGGCAGGGAAAATACTGAAGCTTTCTTT. This codes for CASFRQRFGRENTEAFF.

V is TRBV6-5 and J is TRBJ2-5, with 13 bases matching TRBD2. Germline V lookup: CDR1 MNHEY, CDR2 SVGAGI. The length of the CDR3 is 13 residues. Trimming took 6 bases from V and 10 from J; bases not matched to a gene: 5. The CDR3: CASRILAGGHQYF. Here the CDR3 DNA reads TGTGCCAGCAGAATACTAGCGGGGGGGCACCAGTACTTC.

This rearrangement joins TRBV5-1 to TRBJ2-1; 7 positions agree with TRBD1. V lost 2 bases, J lost 6 bases, and 8 bases stayed unmatched. The CDR3 runs 15 residues. The germline V gene has CDR1 SGHRS and CDR2 YFSETQ. CDR3 DNA sequence: TGCGCCAGCAGCTTTACCGGGACAGCGCTCAATGAGCAGTTCTTC. This gives the protein CASSFTGTALNEQFF.

The chain links TRBV5-5 to TRBJ2-1; D remains ambiguous. Germline CDR1 and CDR2: SGHKS and YYEKEE (reference sequence). Between the trimmed V and J ends, which lost 2 bases and 0 bases, there was a span of 3 bases. There are 13 residues in the CDR3. As DNA, the CDR3 is TGTGCCAGCAGCTTCGACTCCTACAATGAGCAGTTCTTC. Amino acid sequence: CASSFDSYNEQFF.

V usage is TRBV27 and J usage is TRBJ2-3; D may be TRBD2 (6 bases). This CDR3 has 14 residues. The V gene's germline CDR1 is MNHEY and CDR2 SMNVEV (reference sequence). Between the trimmed V and J ends, which lost 2 bases and 4 bases, there was a span of 10 bases. The CDR3 is CASSLRDSADTQYF. CDR3 coding DNA: TGTGCCAGCAGTTTAAGGGACTCCGCAGATACGCAGTATTTT.

The V gene is TRBV5-1, the J gene TRBJ2-5; TRBD2 aligns across 11 bases. This CDR3 is 16 amino acids long. Germline assignment: CDR1 SGHRS and CDR2 YFSETQ. V lost 0 bases to trimming and J lost 2 bases; unmatched junction nucleotides: 3. The CDR3 DNA is TGCGCCAGCAGCTTGGGTAGCGGGGGGGGTCAAGAGACCCAGTACTTC. The encoded protein is CASSLGSGGGQETQYF.

This sequence joins TRBV6-1 and TRBJ2-5, with D unresolved. Trimming took off 5 bases at V and 3 bases at J, with 4 bases between the two ends. Germline V CDR1 and CDR2: MNHNS, SASEGT. The CDR3 spans 11 residues. The CDR3 DNA reads as TGTGCCAGCAGTCGAAAAGAGACCCAGTACTTC. Encoded protein: CASSRKETQYF.

The sample holds one count of this clone. This chain links TRBV2 with TRBJ2-5, with TRBD2 matching 11 bases. The V gene's germline CDR1 is SNHLY and CDR2 FYNNEI. Unmatched junction bases numbered 3, after V lost 4 bases and J lost 5 bases. The CDR3 consists of 14 residues. The CDR3 loop is CASSGTSGWETQYF. CDR3 bases: TGTGCCAGCAGTGGGACTAGCGGGTGGGAGACCCAGTACTTC.

The CDR3 nucleotides are TGCAGCGTTGCGCGGGGGCAAGAGACCCAGTACTTC. Its protein is CSVARGQETQYF. The chain carries TRBV29-1 and TRBJ2-5, with TRBD2 identical over 7 bases. Germline CDR1 is SQVTM and CDR2 is ANQGSEA. The CDR3 has 12 amino acids. The J segment lost 2 bases and the V segment lost 4 bases, leaving 1 base of the junction unmatched.

The chain carries TRBV28 and TRBJ1-1; 8 positions agree with TRBD1. CDR1 and CDR2 from the germline V gene are MDHEN and SYDVKM. The CDR3 has 16 amino acids. The junction had 8 bases not matched to a gene; V was cut back by 5 bases and J by 0 bases. The chain's CDR3 is CASSLTGEGMNTEAFF. The CDR3 DNA sequence: TGTGCCAGCAGTCTGACAGGGGAGGGCATGAACACTGAAGCTTTCTTT.

The V call is TRBV2, the J call TRBJ1-2; unclear D gene. Germline loops: CDR1 SNHLY, CDR2 FYNNEI. The CDR3 runs 13 residues. V was trimmed by 2 bases and J by 7 bases, leaving 11 bases between them. The CDR3 spells CASSESGWSGYTF. The DNA of the CDR3 is TGTGCCAGCAGTGAAAGCGGTTGGAGTGGCTACACCTTC.

The chain has TRBV6-5 and TRBJ2-7; D might be TRBD2 (6 bases). Germline V lookup: CDR1 MNHEY, CDR2 SVGAGI. V was clipped by 0 bases and J by 0 bases, with 12 bases between them. This CDR3 comprises 16 residues. The CDR3: CASSYSWRERSYEQYF. The CDR3 coding sequence is TGTGCCAGCAGTTACTCGTGGCGGGAACGCTCCTACGAGCAGTACTTC.

The chain has TRBV14 and TRBJ1-2; the D is unclear. The V end lost 0 bases, the J end lost 0 bases, and 14 bases lay between the germline ends. Germline-derived CDR1 and CDR2 are SGHDN and FVKESK. The CDR3 sequence is 17 residues long. The CDR3 loop reads CASSQDKLGFPNYGYTF. The CDR3 DNA sequence: TGTGCCAGCAGCCAAGATAAGTTAGGATTCCCTAACTATGGCTACACCTTC.

The chain links TRBV10-3 to TRBJ2-2; D uncertain. V shed 6 bases and J shed 8 bases, with 13 bases lying between them. The CDR3 is 13 amino acids. Germline assignment: CDR1 ENHRY and CDR2 SYGVKD. CDR3 region: CAIRATVAGELFF. The CDR3 DNA reads TGTGCCATCAGGGCGACGGTTGCGGGGGAGCTGTTTTTT.

V and J are TRBV5-1 and TRBJ2-3; D is undetermined. Per germline, CDR1 SGHRS and CDR2 YFSETQ. The V end was cut by 0 bases, the J end by 5 bases, with 13 bases between. The CDR3 extends over 15 amino acids. DNA of the CDR3: TGCGCCAGCAGCTTGGTCTTCTCGGTAGGAGATACGCAGTATTTT. As protein: CASSLVFSVGDTQYF.

For the CDR3, the DNA is TGCGCCAGCAGCCGGTCGGGGTTGGGCAATCAGCCCCAGCATTTT. Translation: CASSRSGLGNQPQHF. This chain connects TRBV10-2 to TRBJ1-5; no reliable D call. The V gene's germline CDR1 is WSHSY and CDR2 SAAADI. This CDR3 has 15 amino acids. V lost 6 bases to trimming and J lost 2 bases, with 14 bases between them.

As regards this clone: Likely a read error: the CDR3 ends without its conserved phenylalanine or tryptophan. The DNA is left out, because the CDR3 cannot be placed on it with certainty; the CDR3 is given as TCRdb lists it. The chain joins TRBV10-1 to TRBJ2-4; the table names TRBD2, a call not compared with the DNA. Germline V lookup: CDR1 WNHNN, CDR2 SYGVQD (reference sequence). The CDR3 length is 8 residues, termini included. CDR3 protein: CASSGLDI.

The rearrangement links TRBV28 to TRBJ2-7; 11 nucleotides agree with TRBD2. This CDR3 has 17 amino acids. V was clipped by 6 bases and J by 0 bases; unmatched bases: 10. Germline values: CDR1 MDHEN, CDR2 SYDVKM. The CDR3 DNA is TGTGCCAGCAGGGACGCTAGCGGGAGGCCCAGCTCCTACGAGCAGTACTTC. Translating gives CASRDASGRPSSYEQYF.

This clone was seen just once. The chain uses TRBV10-3 and TRBJ2-2; 8 nucleotides line up with TRBD1. This CDR3 comprises 17 residues. Trimming cost V 0 bases and J 6 bases; bases outside gene matches: 9. The germline gives CDR1 ENHRY, CDR2 SYGVKD. DNA of the CDR3: TGTGCCATCAGTGAGTCCGAGGGACAGGAGGGGGCCGGGGAGCTGTTTTTT. This codes for CAISESEGQEGAGELFF.

The CDR3 DNA is TGCGCCAGCAGCCAAGGAGGGTGGGCTAGCGGACCCTACGAGCAGTACTTC. Protein: CASSQGGWASGPYEQYF. The chain combines TRBV4-1 with TRBJ2-7; 7 bases match TRBD2. Germline V lookup: CDR1 MGHRA, CDR2 YSYEKL. V gave up 1 base and J gave up 2 bases; unmatched junction bases: 11. The CDR3 length is 17 residues.

Comment on this clone: The sample contains more than one DNA sequence encoding this CDR3. The J gene is TRBJ2-2, the V gene TRBV5-1; no clear D. V was shortened by 0 bases and J by 1 base, with 4 bases between the two germline ends. Per germline, CDR1 SGHRS and CDR2 YFSETQ. The length of the CDR3 is 14 residues. The CDR3 DNA is TGCGCCAGCAGCTTGGAGGGGAACACCGGGGAGCTGTTTTTT. This sequence encodes CASSLEGNTGELFF.

The chain employs TRBV5-1 and TRBJ1-1; D gene uncertain. The V end was cut by 3 bases, the J end by 1 base, with 10 bases between. The germline V gene encodes CDR1 SGHRS and CDR2 YFSETQ. The CDR3 contains 14 residues. The CDR3 nucleotides read TGCGCCAGCAGCTCCCATTGGCAGAACACTGAAGCTTTCTTT. Encoded protein: CASSSHWQNTEAFF.

The genes are TRBV19 and TRBJ2-1, with D tentatively TRBD1 or TRBD2 (5 bases each). The CDR3 is made up of 14 amino acids. Germline assignment: CDR1 LNHDA and CDR2 SQIVND (reference sequence). Trimming took 4 bases from V and 8 from J, leaving 15 bases between them. CDR3 sequence reads: CASSTRDPDDEQFF. CDR3 sequence (DNA): TGTGCCAGTAGTACCCGGGACCCAGACGATGAGCAGTTCTTC.

V usage is TRBV4-2 and J usage is TRBJ2-2; 8 nucleotides match TRBD1. The CDR3 extends over 15 amino acids. The germline V gene has CDR1 LGHNA and CDR2 YNFKEQ. V shed 8 bases and J 5 bases; nucleotides not matched to a gene: 10. This CDR3 is CASLLRQGNTGELFF. In DNA form, the CDR3 reads TGTGCCAGCTTACTCCGACAGGGGAATACCGGGGAGCTGTTTTTT.

J is TRBJ2-3 and V is TRBV7-6, with 13 bases identical to TRBD2. The germline CDR1 and CDR2 sequences are SGHVS and FNYEAQ. V shed 5 bases, J shed 0 bases, and the junction held 5 bases outside the gene matches. This CDR3 spans 17 amino acids. The CDR3 region is CASSPSTSGGSTDTQYF. CDR3 coding DNA: TGTGCCAGCAGCCCCTCGACTAGCGGGGGGAGCACAGATACGCAGTATTTT.